A single T cell receptor beta chain is shown here with its context. It has no known antigen specificity. The record has no base qualities; no much larger clone is one base away. The data are from a study of blood T cell repertoires in COVID-19 (dated by TCRdb to 2019 to 2021). Context from the whole study: The collaborator samples originated in the United States, Italy and Spain and spanned the acute and convalescent phases of COVID-19. The prospective study material was composed of cDNA or gDNA derived from T cells, B-cell-depleted T cells, or PBMCs. Subjects who had been exposed to COVID-19, were actively infected with it, or had recovered from it provided the deeply sampled blood TCRbeta repertoires that made up the dataset. A freely available public database, intended as a resource for researchers studying the immune response to SARS-CoV-2, is where the repertoires were released. The samples were drawn from two sources: the first 160 participants of the ongoing ImmuneRACE study, and 1,000 to 1,500 subjects contributed by 6 global collaborators. The sample metadata nearly always contained a de-identified subject ID, COVID-19 status, age in years and sex. HLA class I and class II types, where available, came from metadata supplied by the sample provider rather than from assay-based typing.

At one collaborating source in Seattle, patients were enrolled during active infection and were followed longitudinally through the course of disease. The collaborating institutions used their own protocols to collect whole blood in K2EDTA tubes. For TCRbeta analysis, collaborators shipped samples as frozen whole blood, isolated PBMCs, or DNA extracted from either of those sample types. The immunoSEQ Assay, a bias-controlled multiplex PCR, was used to amplify TCRbeta CDR3 regions from genomic DNA. Regarding the original processing steps: The number of nucleated cells in each sample was estimated from the amplification of reference gene primers within the assay. To quantify the absolute abundance of each unique TCRbeta CDR3 rearrangement, sequence reads were collapsed and filtered. For each sample, productive Simpson clonality was calculated by taking the square root of Simpson's diversity index across productive rearrangements. TCRdb limited this immuneACCESS table to in-frame rearrangements with V and J called. A share of clones is missing; checked studies link under half to unresolved V genes, and the rest is unexplained. The V and J calls and clone size come from that table; D and trimming were worked out from the DNA. The sample records more than 150,000 clones, about 95% of which are singletons. Clones ranked in the top ten supply about 0.76% of the sample.

The germline V gene (reference sequence) gives CDR1 as SEHNR and CDR2 as FQNEAQ. V is pared back by 4 bases and J by 8 bases, with 11 bases lying between the germline termini. Reading from cysteine to phenylalanine, the CDR3 counts 12 amino acids. Here the CDR3 DNA is all that survives: 36 bases in frame from base 1. What the authors observed across the whole study: The amount of clinical and demographic metadata varied by source and participant and was provided uncurated.

This receptor was taken from a man aged 30-40 years with COVID-19, enrolled during active disease. The material sequenced was peripheral blood. The chain employs TRBV7-9 and TRBJ1-1, and perhaps TRBD1 as D gene, on 5 matching bases. The CDR3 loop reads CASSSRQREAFF. Here is the DNA: TGTGCCAGCAGCTCGAGACAGAGAGAAGCTTTCTTT.